The 27 T cell receptor beta chains below all came from one sample that was sequenced in a study of T cell repertoires in cytomegalovirus infection. Their antigen targets remain unknown. TCRdb re-called the reads through MiXCR, storing one row per CDR3 protein. The sample gives 370,000 or so distinct CDR3 sequences, roughly 36% of which show up once; 13% is in the top ten. The material was cultured PBMCs, obtained from culture after CMV antigen stimulation. These receptors were taken from a human donor in good health (CMV status not recorded). Some clones in this sample may be carry-over from other donors' samples.

The chain recombines TRBV9 with TRBJ1-6; maybe TRBD1 (6 bases). The CDR3 extends over 16 amino acids. CDR1 and CDR2 from the germline V gene are SGDLS and YYNGEE. V gave up 2 bases and J gave up 4 bases, with 13 bases separating them. CDR3 nucleotide sequence: TGTGCCAGCAGCGTCGACGACAGGATTTATAATTCACCCCTCCACTTT. This translates into CASSVDDRIYNSPLHF.

There are a few counts of this clonotype. The CDR3: CASSLGAGTETQYF. The CDR3 DNA reads as TGTGCCAGCAGCCTGGGGGCAGGGACGGAGACCCAGTACTTC. The chain joins TRBV7-2 to TRBJ2-5; a possible D gene is TRBD1 (6 bases). The length of the CDR3 is 14 residues. V was clipped by 5 bases and J by 5 bases, with 15 bases between them. CDR1 is SGHTA and CDR2 is FQGNSA in the germline V gene.

There are a few counts of this clonotype. The chain combines TRBV7-9 with TRBJ2-5; 10 bases agree with TRBD1. The CDR3 totals 16 residues. Germline V lookup: CDR1 SEHNR, CDR2 FQNEAQ (reference sequence). The junction had 9 bases not matched to a gene; V was cut back by 5 bases and J by 3 bases. Here the CDR3 reads CASSPHGTGAEETQYF. DNA of the CDR3: TGTGCCAGCAGCCCTCACGGGACAGGGGCGGAAGAGACCCAGTACTTC.

This clonotype was counted only a few times. The rearrangement joins TRBV4-1 to TRBJ1-5, with D unclear. Germline V gene sequence: CDR1 MGHRA, CDR2 YSYEKL. This CDR3 contains 16 residues. Trimming removed 4 bases from V and 0 bases from J, with 13 bases in between. The CDR3 DNA follows: TGCGCCAGCAGCCCCTACTACCTACTTAGCAATCAGCCCCAGCATTTT. Translation: CASSPYYLLSNQPQHF.

This rearrangement joins TRBV6-1 to TRBJ2-3; 10 nucleotides align to TRBD1. CDR1 is MNHNS, CDR2 SASEGT, per germline. The J segment lost 5 bases and the V segment lost 5 bases, leaving 7 bases of the junction unmatched. This CDR3 comprises 15 residues. CDR3 sequence (DNA): TGTGCCAGCAGTCCGGGACAGGGGTATGGAGATACGCAGTATTTT. Translating gives CASSPGQGYGDTQYF.

The chain uses TRBV27 and TRBJ2-6; 9 bases fit TRBD1. The CDR3 has 17 residues. J lost 2 bases, V lost 4 bases, and 6 bases had no gene match. Germline V gene lookup returns CDR1 MNHEY and CDR2 SMNVEV (reference sequence). CDR3 nucleotide sequence: TGTGCCAGCAGTTCGCCTACAGGGGGCACTGGGGCCAACGTCCTGACTTTC. Translated, it gives CASSSPTGGTGANVLTF.

CDR3 sequence (DNA): TGTGCCAGCACGGAGGACGGTACGATCGGGTACGTC. As protein: CASTEDGTIGYV. The chain joins TRBV11-3 to TRBJ2-7; D might be TRBD2 (5 bases). Looked up from germline, CDR1 is SGHNT and CDR2 is YENEEA. Between the trimmed V and J ends, which lost 7 bases and 12 bases, there was a span of 19 bases. The CDR3 is 12 amino acids.

This clonotype was seen a few times. The chain couples TRBV7-2 to TRBJ2-7, with TRBD2 matching 8 bases. CDR3 length: 12 amino acids. With V trimmed by 5 bases and J by 6 bases, 3 bases remained unmatched. CDR1 and CDR2 from the germline V gene are SGHTA and FQGNSA. CDR3 nucleotides: TGTGCCAGCAGCCTTACTAGCGGCGAGCAGTACTTC. Encoded protein: CASSLTSGEQYF.

This clonotype was detected a few times. The CDR3 DNA is TGTGCCAGCAGTTTACCCACCCGCACGAACACTGAAGCTTTCTTT. Residues: CASSLPTRTNTEAFF. The chain is built from TRBV12-3 or TRBV12-4 and TRBJ1-1; D is undetermined. The V end lost 2 bases, the J end lost 1 base, and 11 bases lay between the germline ends. This CDR3 has 15 amino acids.

This clonotype appeared a few times. V and J are TRBV19 and TRBJ2-1; TRBD2 aligns across 11 bases. J lost 2 bases, V lost 7 bases, and 16 bases had no gene match. Per the germline V gene, CDR1 is LNHDA and CDR2 is SQIVND (reference sequence). The CDR3 covers 19 residues. The CDR3 here is CASTNQEPGTSGPYNEQFF. Written as DNA, the CDR3 is TGTGCCAGTACTAATCAAGAACCAGGGACTAGCGGTCCCTACAATGAGCAGTTCTTC.

The chain has TRBV4-1 and TRBJ1-2, with TRBD1 as a possible D gene (5 bases). V lost 5 bases, J lost 3 bases, and 19 bases lay in between. The germline V gene has CDR1 MGHRA and CDR2 YSYEKL. The CDR3 loop spans 16 amino acids. The DNA for the CDR3 is TGCGCCAGCAGCTTTTGGAGGGGCAGCTTGGACTATGGCTACACCTTC. It specifies CASSFWRGSLDYGYTF.

The chain couples TRBV4-1 to TRBJ2-1; 9 bases line up with TRBD1. The CDR3 loop spans 17 amino acids. Unmatched junction bases numbered 11, after V lost 8 bases and J lost 0 bases. Germline V lookup: CDR1 MGHRA, CDR2 YSYEKL. The CDR3 DNA sequence: TGCGCCAGCTCCACCAGTATGACAGGGGGCTCCTACAATGAGCAGTTCTTC. Translated, it gives CASSTSMTGGSYNEQFF.

The sample holds many counts of this clonotype. The chain recombines TRBV7-2 with TRBJ2-5; maybe TRBD2 (5 bases). The CDR3 has 13 residues. V shed 5 bases and J shed 5 bases, with 12 bases lying between them. Germline CDR1 reads SGHTA; CDR2 reads FQGNSA. DNA for the CDR3: TGTGCCAGCAGCCTGAAGTGGGAGGAGACCCAGTACTTC. This gives the protein CASSLKWEETQYF.

The CDR3 nucleotides are TGTGCCAGCAGCTTGTGGGCGGACCCTAATGAAAAACTGTTTTTT. Its translation: CASSLWADPNEKLFF. The rearrangement joins TRBV11-2 to TRBJ1-4; D is undetermined. Looked up from germline, CDR1 is SGHAT and CDR2 is FQNNGV. CDR3 length: 15 amino acids. The V end was cut by 3 bases, the J end by 3 bases, with 11 bases between. Drawing the rest from reference TRBV11-2 and TRBJ1-4, the complete variable domain is EAGVAQSPRYKIIEKRQSVAFWCNPISGHATLYWYQQILGQGPKLLIQFQNNGVVDDSQLPKDRFSAERLKGVDSTLKIQPAKLEDSAVYLCASSLWADPNEKLFFGSGTQLSVL.

This clonotype came up once. The chain couples TRBV5-1 to TRBJ2-1, with 14 bases matching TRBD2. J gave up 7 bases and V 4 bases, and 7 bases lay outside the gene matches. Germline CDR1 is SGHRS and CDR2 is YFSETQ. The CDR3 totals 16 residues. The CDR3 spells CASSGGGLAGVNEQFF. CDR3 DNA sequence: TGCGCCAGCAGCGGGGGGGGACTAGCGGGAGTGAATGAGCAGTTCTTC.

The V call is TRBV11-2, the J call TRBJ1-1, with no clear D. V shed 6 bases and J shed 0 bases, with 14 bases lying between them. The germline V gene encodes CDR1 SGHAT and CDR2 FQNNGV. CDR3 size: 15 residues. The CDR3 here is CASRGFRTLNTEAFF. The CDR3 DNA reads as TGTGCCAGCAGGGGGTTTCGGACCCTGAACACTGAAGCTTTCTTT.

CDR3 nucleotides: TGTGCCAGCAGCCGGGGGACAGGGGGCTTGGTTGGCTACACCTTC. This translates into CASSRGTGGLVGYTF. The chain links TRBV7-9 to TRBJ1-2; 12 bases are shared with TRBD1. Per germline, CDR1 SEHNR and CDR2 FQNEAQ (reference sequence). The J segment lost 7 bases and the V segment lost 5 bases, leaving 8 bases of the junction unmatched. The CDR3 runs to 15 residues.

A few counts support this clonotype. The chain joins TRBV19 to TRBJ1-5; TRBD1 is a possible D gene (6 bases). Per the germline V gene, CDR1 is LNHDA and CDR2 is SQIVND (reference sequence). This CDR3 has 12 residues. Trimming stripped 5 bases from V and 8 bases from J, with 10 bases between. CDR3 in amino acids: CASSYREKPQHF. The DNA of the CDR3 is TGTGCCAGTAGTTACAGGGAAAAGCCCCAGCATTTT.

The chain has TRBV7-2 and TRBJ2-3; D perhaps matches TRBD1 (6 bases). CDR1 SGHTA and CDR2 FQGNSA come from the germline V gene. Trimming removed 0 bases at V and 2 bases at J, with 9 bases between. The CDR3 length is 15 residues. CDR3 sequence (DNA): TGTGCCAGCAGCTTAGCGGGACAAATCACAGATACGCAGTATTTT. Amino acid sequence: CASSLAGQITDTQYF.

V gene TRBV24-1 combines with J gene TRBJ2-6; weak D call: TRBD1 (6 bases). The CDR3 runs 16 residues. V was clipped by 3 bases and J by 0 bases, with 8 bases between them. Germline assignment: CDR1 KGHDR and CDR2 SFDVKD. This CDR3 is CATSDGTHSGANVLTF. In nucleotides, the CDR3 is TGTGCCACCAGTGATGGGACACACTCTGGGGCCAACGTCCTGACTTTC.

This clonotype was observed a few times. V usage is TRBV6-5 and J usage is TRBJ2-2, with D perhaps matching TRBD1 (6 bases). The CDR3 consists of 14 residues. V was shortened by 6 bases and J by 5 bases, with 13 bases between the two germline ends. Germline-derived CDR1 and CDR2 are MNHEY and SVGAGI. DNA for the CDR3: TGTGCCAGCAGGATGGACAGACTTACCGGGGAGCTGTTTTTT. Translation: CASRMDRLTGELFF.

The rearrangement uses TRBV19 and TRBJ2-7; D possibly uses TRBD1 or TRBD2 (6 bases each). Germline values: CDR1 LNHDA, CDR2 SQIVND (reference sequence). V was clipped by 2 bases and J by 2 bases, with 19 bases between them. The CDR3 consists of 17 residues. The CDR3 loop is CASSISDWGAATYEQYF. CDR3 coding DNA: TGTGCCAGTAGTATAAGCGACTGGGGGGCTGCCACCTACGAGCAGTACTTC.

This clonotype was counted a few times. The chain uses TRBV4-1 and TRBJ1-3; D call uncertain. The CDR3 spans 13 residues. CDR1 and CDR2 from the germline V gene are MGHRA and YSYEKL. The V end lost 6 bases, the J end lost 8 bases, and 14 bases lay between the germline ends. The CDR3 bases are TGCGCCAGCAGTAGGGTCGAAGCAGACACCATATATTTT. Translating gives CASSRVEADTIYF.

The sample holds many counts of this clonotype. The rearrangement uses TRBV7-8 and TRBJ1-5; 8 bases agree with TRBD1. Trimming at V came to 1 base and at J to 1 base, leaving 0 bases not matched to a gene. The CDR3 totals 15 residues. The germline gives CDR1 SGHVS, CDR2 FQNEAQ. Here the CDR3 reads CASSLGTGSNQPQHF. The CDR3 nucleotides are TGTGCCAGCAGCTTAGGGACAGGGAGCAATCAGCCCCAGCATTTT.

V usage is TRBV27 and J usage is TRBJ1-6, with no clear D. This CDR3 is built from 18 residues. The V end was cut by 6 bases, the J end by 11 bases, with 29 bases between. Germline values: CDR1 MNHEY, CDR2 SMNVEV (reference sequence). Here the CDR3 reads CASSPPPTERSLWAPLHF. In DNA, the CDR3 is TGTGCCAGCAGCCCTCCCCCCACGGAGCGGAGTTTGTGGGCACCCCTCCACTTT.

This clonotype showed up just a few times. This chain joins TRBV18 and TRBJ2-1; D is perhaps TRBD1 (6 bases). The germline V and J ends were trimmed by 4 bases and 2 bases, with 15 bases remaining between them. The CDR3 totals 16 residues. The germline V gene encodes CDR1 KGHSH and CDR2 LQKENI. Written as DNA, the CDR3 is TGTGCCAGCTCACGAGAGACAGGCATAACCTACAATGAGCAGTTCTTC. Amino acid sequence: CASSRETGITYNEQFF. Together with reference TRBV18 and TRBJ2-1, the CDR3 gives the full variable domain: NAGVMQNPRHLVRRRGQEARLRCSPMKGHSHVYWYRQLPEEGLKFMVYLQKENIIDESGMPKERFSAEFPKEGPSILRIQQVVRGDSAAYFCASSRETGITYNEQFFGPGTRLTVL.

This clonotype showed up just a few times. The rearrangement joins TRBV4-2 to TRBJ2-1; 11 bases are shared with TRBD2. The V and J ends lost 6 bases and 7 bases, in that order; junction bases with no gene match: 11. Germline loops: CDR1 LGHNA, CDR2 YNFKEQ. The length of the CDR3 is 16 residues. Here the CDR3 reads CASRGTSGRGANEQFF. CDR3 bases: TGTGCCAGCAGAGGAACTAGCGGGAGAGGGGCTAATGAGCAGTTCTTC.